A selection of T cell receptor beta chains follows, all from one sample in a study of shared clonotypes between healthy human individuals. TCRdb keeps only in-frame clones here, not all; method: immunoSEQ multiplex PCR. Here the sample spans fewer than 1.6 million clones, approximately 98.5% being singletons. The sample was naive CD4+ T cells sorted from blood. These receptor sequences come from a man in his thirties or forties in good health. Each CDR3 is given with its conserved first and last residue. The D gene is left open where the match is weak. A row's size may be missing; if present it is once, few, many or a size class.

TRBV11-3	-	-	TRBJ2-3	CASSLDGTDTQYF	TGTGCCAGCAGCTTAGATGGAACAGATACGCAGTATTTT
TRBV9	-	-	TRBJ2-1	CASSVEYREVPYNEQFF	TGTGCCAGCAGCGTAGAATACAGGGAGGTCCCCTACAATGAGCAGTTCTTC
TRBV27	TRBD1	-	TRBJ2-5	CASSSPGQGQETQYF	TGTGCCAGCAGTTCACCGGGACAGGGCCAAGAGACCCAGTACTTC
TRBV9	-	-	TRBJ1-1	CASSVELVNTEAFF	TGTGCCAGCAGCGTAGAACTTGTGAACACTGAAGCTTTCTTT
TRBV5-4	-	-	TRBJ2-1	CASSSGQSNEQFF	TGTGCCAGCAGTAGTGGGCAAAGCAATGAGCAGTTCTTC
TRBV7-2	TRBD1	-	TRBJ1-2	CASSLDRVGYTF	TGTGCCAGCAGCCTCGACAGGGTGGGCTACACCTTC
TRBV5-1	-	-	TRBJ2-6	CASSDPGSGANVLTF	TGCGCCAGCAGCGACCCAGGTTCTGGGGCCAACGTCCTGACTTTC
TRBV6-1	-	-	TRBJ2-7	CASSEGPTSSYEQYF	TGTGCCAGCAGTGAAGGCCCTACATCGTCCTACGAGCAGTACTTC
TRBV18	-	-	TRBJ2-7	CASSPRGRYEQYF	TGTGCCAGCTCACCACGGGGGCGCTACGAGCAGTACTTC
TRBV7-9	-	once	TRBJ1-4	CASSPGPGRTNEKLFF	TGTGCCAGCAGCCCGGGCCCGGGTAGGACTAATGAAAAACTGTTTTTT
TRBV4-3	-	-	TRBJ2-1	CASSQGVRGVSNEQFF	TGCGCCAGCAGCCAAGGTGTCCGGGGTGTTAGTAATGAGCAGTTCTTC
TRBV19	TRBD1	-	TRBJ1-1	CASSIQGAGTEAFF	TGTGCCAGTAGTATCCAGGGGGCCGGGACTGAAGCTTTCTTT
TRBV14	TRBD2	-	TRBJ2-2	CASSQDITSVNTGELFF	TGTGCCAGCAGCCAAGATATCACTAGCGTAAACACCGGGGAGCTGTTTTTT
TRBV9	TRBD2	-	TRBJ2-5	CASSAGLAGVETQYF	TGTGCCAGCAGCGCCGGACTAGCGGGAGTGGAGACCCAGTACTTC
TRBV28	-	-	TRBJ2-4	CASSSGTLGVNIQYF	TGTGCCAGCAGTTCGGGGACTCTCGGAGTAAACATTCAGTACTTC
TRBV5-4	-	-	TRBJ2-5	CASSLGQTKETQYF	TGTGCCAGCAGCTTGGGACAGACGAAGGAGACCCAGTACTTC
TRBV30	-	-	TRBJ2-1	CAWSIGNEQFF	TGTGCCTGGAGTATTGGCAATGAGCAGTTCTTC
TRBV28	-	-	TRBJ2-1	CASSPTLVNEQFF	TGTGCCAGCAGTCCAACCCTAGTAAATGAGCAGTTCTTC
TRBV5-8	-	-	TRBJ1-5	CASSLAQPQHF	TGTGCCAGCAGCTTGGCTCAGCCCCAGCATTTT
TRBV28	-	-	TRBJ2-7	CASSLNMGEQYF	TGTGCCAGCAGTTTAAATATGGGAGAGCAGTACTTC
TRBV7-9	-	-	TRBJ1-2	CASSLAIRDVYGYTF	TGTGCCAGCAGCTTAGCAATCAGGGATGTCTATGGCTACACCTTC
TRBV27	TRBD2	-	TRBJ2-7	CASSSGGTSGRPSSPYEQYF	TGTGCCAGCAGTTCCGGTGGGACTAGCGGGAGGCCCTCTTCTCCCTACGAGCAGTACTTC
TRBV11-2	-	once	TRBJ2-4	CASSLGLENIQYF	TGTGCCAGCAGCTTAGGTCTAGAGAACATTCAGTACTTC
TRBV7-9	-	-	TRBJ1-5	CASSSEDGNQPQHF	TGTGCCAGCAGCTCAGAGGATGGCAATCAGCCCCAGCATTTT
TRBV14	-	few	TRBJ1-2	CASSQIGWVGGYTF	TGTGCCAGCAGCCAAATAGGGTGGGTCGGCGGCTACACCTTC
TRBV15	TRBD2	-	TRBJ2-1	CATSRDRLAVNNEQFF	TGTGCCACCAGCAGAGATCGACTAGCCGTCAACAATGAGCAGTTCTTC
TRBV4-2	-	-	TRBJ2-6	CASSQDGEGGSGANVLTF	TGTGCCAGCAGCCAAGATGGAGAGGGGGGCTCTGGGGCCAACGTCCTGACTTTC
TRBV4-1	-	-	TRBJ1-1	CASSQDSIGPQNTEAFF	TGCGCCAGCAGCCAAGATAGTATAGGACCGCAGAACACTGAAGCTTTCTTT
TRBV5-6	TRBD2	-	TRBJ2-7	CASSWRGAPYEQYF	TGTGCCAGCAGCTGGCGGGGGGCGCCCTACGAGCAGTACTTC
TRBV7-9	TRBD1	-	TRBJ1-2	CASSFPHPGTGNYGYTF	TGTGCCAGCAGCTTCCCCCACCCCGGGACAGGGAACTATGGCTACACCTTC
TRBV28	TRBD1	-	TRBJ2-5	CASRHRGGETQYF	TGTGCCAGCAGACACAGGGGCGGGGAGACCCAGTACTTC
TRBV5-4	TRBD2	-	TRBJ2-1	CASSLVSVVAGGDEQFF	TGTGCCAGCAGCTTGGTCTCCGTGGTAGCGGGAGGCGATGAGCAGTTCTTC
TRBV29-1	-	once	TRBJ1-1	CSGGLEAFF	TGCAGCGGAGGACTCGAAGCTTTCTTT
TRBV5-1	TRBD2	-	TRBJ2-1	CASSLVAGGYNEQFF	TGCGCCAGCAGCTTGGTAGCGGGAGGTTACAATGAGCAGTTCTTC
TRBV9	-	-	TRBJ2-3	CASSVGGDATDTQYF	TGTGCCAGCAGCGTAGGAGGGGATGCCACAGATACGCAGTATTTT
TRBV28	TRBD2	-	TRBJ2-1	CASGASGSYNEQFF	TGTGCCAGCGGGGCTAGCGGCTCCTACAATGAGCAGTTCTTC
TRBV7-8	TRBD2	-	TRBJ2-1	CASSLGLAEYNEQFF	TGTGCCAGCAGCTTAGGACTAGCTGAATACAATGAGCAGTTCTTC
TRBV18	-	-	TRBJ1-5	CASSPLPRDLNGPQHF	TGTGCCAGCTCACCACTGCCTAGGGACCTTAACGGGCCCCAGCATTTT
TRBV19	-	-	TRBJ2-2	CASRREMAMANTGELFF	TGTGCCAGTAGACGGGAGATGGCCATGGCGAACACCGGGGAGCTGTTTTTT
TRBV5-6	TRBD2	once	TRBJ2-1	CASSLTGTSGSRYNEQFF	TGTGCCAGCAGCTTAACCGGGACTAGCGGGAGTCGGTACAATGAGCAGTTCTTC
TRBV28	-	-	TRBJ1-2	CASSRHGQSSYGYTF	TGTGCCAGCAGCCGCCATGGACAGTCGTCCTATGGCTACACCTTC
TRBV5-1	-	few	TRBJ2-6	CASSLATGANVLTF	TGCGCCAGCAGCTTGGCGACTGGGGCCAACGTCCTGACTTTC
TRBV25-1	TRBD2	-	TRBJ2-3	CASSVLAGLDTQYF	TGTGCCAGCAGTGTACTAGCGGGATTAGATACGCAGTATTTT
TRBV9	TRBD2	-	TRBJ2-1	CASSVLAGVGNEQFF	TGTGCCAGCAGCGTCCTAGCGGGAGTAGGCAATGAGCAGTTCTTC
TRBV6-5	-	-	TRBJ2-7	CASRNREGYAYEQYF	TGTGCCAGCAGGAACAGGGAAGGATATGCCTACGAGCAGTACTTC
TRBV5-1	-	few	TRBJ1-5	CASSLESGITPQHF	TGCGCCAGCAGCTTGGAGAGCGGGATTACTCCCCAGCATTTT
TRBV11-2	-	-	TRBJ2-3	CASSPQRTFLTDTQYF	TGTGCCAGCAGCCCACAGAGGACATTCCTCACAGATACGCAGTATTTT
TRBV7-8	-	-	TRBJ1-1	CASSLEAAFEAFF	TGTGCCAGCAGCTTAGAGGCAGCTTTCGAAGCTTTCTTT
TRBV4-1	-	-	TRBJ2-7	CASSQVGDIFHEQYF	TGCGCCAGCAGCCAAGTGGGGGACATCTTCCACGAGCAGTACTTC
TRBV5-5	TRBD2	-	TRBJ2-7	CASSLDGPMGLAGADEQYF	TGTGCCAGCAGCTTGGATGGACCGATGGGACTAGCGGGAGCGGATGAGCAGTACTTC
TRBV29-1	TRBD2	-	TRBJ2-1	CSVVTLAGGPYNEQFF	TGCAGCGTTGTAACCCTAGCGGGAGGGCCCTACAATGAGCAGTTCTTC
TRBV11-2	-	-	TRBJ2-3	CASSATDTQYF	TGTGCCAGCAGCGCCACAGATACGCAGTATTTT
TRBV27	-	-	TRBJ1-1	CASKLLMNTEAFF	TGTGCCAGCAAGCTGCTAATGAACACTGAAGCTTTCTTT
TRBV4-3	-	-	TRBJ1-3	CASSQDRPNSGNTIYF	TGCGCCAGCAGCCAAGATCGGCCCAACTCTGGAAACACCATATATTTT
TRBV9	TRBD2	-	TRBJ2-5	CASSVGPPGGGEETQYF	TGTGCCAGCAGCGTAGGCCCCCCTGGCGGGGGGGAGGAGACCCAGTACTTC